This T cell receptor beta chain was recovered during a study of blood T cell repertoires in COVID-19. For the study at large: Samples representing acute and convalescent COVID-19 were sourced from the United States, Italy and Spain.

This clone was recorded only once. CDR3 length: 13 amino acids. V was pared by 3 bases and J by 4 bases, with 9 bases between. The germline gives CDR1 LGHNT, CDR2 FRNRAP. As handled by the study authors: How many nucleated cells were present was estimated from reference gene primer amplification. This table comes from immunoSEQ multiplex PCR, and its TCRdb copy is limited to in-frame clones, with some not included. The V and J calls and clone size were taken over from that table, and D and trimming were inferred from the DNA. The table has 220,000 or so clones, about four fifths seen once. Sequenced: peripheral blood. This clonotype originated in a woman older than 75 with acute or convalescent COVID-19. The gene calls are TRBV12-5 and TRBJ1-1; no clear D gene. As DNA, the CDR3 is TGTGCTAGTGGTTTCGAGGCCTTCACTGAAGCTTTCTTT. As protein: CASGFEAFTEAFF.